This record concerns one T cell receptor beta chain sequence. No antigen is known for it. The CDR3 contains 14 residues. Germline V lookup: CDR1 MGHRA, CDR2 YSYEKL. This sample is part of a study of CXCR3-negative and CXCR3-positive naive CD8 T cells. The authors prepared UMI-labeled TRB cDNA libraries by 5' RACE. Reanalyzing the 5' RACE reads, TCRdb keeps one entry per CDR3 protein, without DNA. Its clone listing holds about 40,000 distinct CDR3 sequences. Study results and limitations: Partly lower CXCR3 expression followed cryopreservation, and most assays relied on fresh PBMCs.

This chain uses TRBV4-1 with TRBJ1-2; checking the TCRdb D call of TRBD1 is not possible without DNA. Sample: memory CD8+ T cells from blood. This receptor was obtained from a human donor in good health. Some clones in this sample may be carry-over from other donors' samples. CDR3 residues: CASSQGTGPYGYTF.